These 17 T cell receptor beta chains came from one sample sequenced in a study of blood T cell repertoires in COVID-19. TCRdb's table, derived via immunoSEQ multiplex PCR, lists solely in-frame clones and lacks some. This table has roughly 44,000 clones, over 85% appearing once. Specimen: peripheral blood. The receptors shown here come from a man older than 75 with acute or convalescent COVID-19.

The chain couples TRBV5-1 to TRBJ1-2, with TRBD1 identical over 7 bases. In germline, CDR1 is SGHRS, CDR2 YFSETQ. This CDR3 spans 12 amino acids. The J segment lost 5 bases and the V segment lost 6 bases, leaving 4 bases of the junction unmatched. CDR3 nucleotide sequence: TGCGCCAGCACCGGGACAGAGTATGGCTACACCTTC. As protein: CASTGTEYGYTF.

The rearrangement uses TRBV7-9 and TRBJ2-1; 14 bases are a match to TRBD2. The trim removed 3 bases at V and 12 bases at J, leaving 7 bases unmatched. The germline CDR1 and CDR2 sequences are SEHNR and FQNEAQ (reference sequence). The CDR3 totals 15 residues. The CDR3 protein is CASSLGLAGVIGQFF. CDR3 coding DNA: TGTGCCAGCAGCTTGGGACTAGCGGGGGTGATAGGGCAGTTCTTC.

This chain joins TRBV6-4 and TRBJ2-1, with 13 positions matching TRBD2. Trimming removed 4 bases from V and 7 bases from J; junction bases left unmatched: 1. The germline gives CDR1 MRHNA, CDR2 SNTAGT. The CDR3 runs to 14 residues. CDR3 nucleotide sequence: TGTGCCAGCAGTGTACTAGCGGGGGGGAATGAGCAGTTCTTC. It encodes CASSVLAGGNEQFF.

This sequence joins TRBV6-5 and TRBJ1-4; 10 bases align to TRBD1. Looked up from germline, CDR1 is MNHEY and CDR2 is SVGAGI. J gave up 4 bases and V 6 bases, and 2 bases lay outside the gene matches. The CDR3 runs 14 residues. CDR3: CASRGTGDNEKLFF. CDR3 bases: TGTGCCAGCAGAGGGACAGGGGATAATGAAAAACTGTTTTTT.

The chain joins TRBV5-8 to TRBJ2-7, with 7 positions matching TRBD2. Trimming cost V 1 base and J 1 base; bases outside gene matches: 5. The CDR3 is made up of 15 amino acids. The germline CDR1 and CDR2 sequences are SGHTS and YDEGEE. CDR3 sequence: CASSLPAGVSYEQYF. DNA for the CDR3: TGTGCCAGCAGCTTGCCGGCGGGGGTTTCCTACGAGCAGTACTTC.

The CDR3 nucleotides are TGTGCCAGCAGCTTAGATGGCAGGGAGGCAGATACGCAGTATTTT. Its protein is CASSLDGREADTQYF. The rearrangement joins TRBV11-3 to TRBJ2-3; perhaps TRBD2 as D (6 bases). V lost 0 bases to trimming and J lost 4 bases, with 11 bases between them. This CDR3 spans 15 amino acids. Germline CDR1 SGHNT, CDR2 YENEEA. The whole variable domain, filled in from reference TRBV11-3 and TRBJ2-3, reads EAGVVQSPRYKIIEKKQPVAFWCNPISGHNTLYWYLQNLGQGPELLIRYENEEAVDDSQLPKDRFSAERLKGVDSTLKIQPAELGDSAVYLCASSLDGREADTQYFGPGTRLTVL.

The chain couples TRBV2 to TRBJ1-5, with 7 bases matching TRBD1. Trimming cost V 8 bases and J 1 base; bases outside gene matches: 8. Germline lookup yields CDR1 SNHLY and CDR2 FYNNEI. CDR3 length equals 15 residues. The CDR3 bases are TGTGCCAGCTCTGGGCCAGGGGGAAGCAATCAGCCCCAGCATTTT. Amino acids: CASSGPGGSNQPQHF.

CDR3 in amino acids: CASSEASPFYGYTF. DNA of the CDR3: TGTGCCAGCAGTGAAGCCTCCCCTTTCTATGGCTACACCTTC. The genes are TRBV6-1 and TRBJ1-2; D ambiguous. The V end lost 0 bases, the J end lost 4 bases, and 9 bases lay between the germline ends. This CDR3 is 14 amino acids long. Germline V lookup: CDR1 MNHNS, CDR2 SASEGT.

This clone was detected once. The chain carries TRBV6-5 and TRBJ2-2; 8 positions agree with TRBD2. The length of the CDR3 is 13 residues. The germline V gene encodes CDR1 MNHEY and CDR2 SVGAGI. Trimming at V came to 5 bases and at J to 4 bases, leaving 0 bases not matched to a gene. CDR3 protein: CASSTSGTGELFF. The CDR3 coding sequence is TGTGCCAGCAGTACTAGCGGCACCGGGGAGCTGTTTTTT.

This clone was seen more than once but under ten times. The chain uses TRBV5-4 and TRBJ2-7; 7 bases agree with TRBD1. Trimming removed 4 bases from V and 6 bases from J; junction bases left unmatched: 13. CDR3 length equals 15 residues. CDR1 is SGHNT, CDR2 YYREEE, per germline (reference sequence). The CDR3 here is CASSGAGTEFSEQYF. CDR3 in DNA: TGTGCCAGCAGCGGGGCCGGGACAGAATTCAGCGAGCAGTACTTC. The full variable domain, its missing parts supplied by reference TRBV5-4 and TRBJ2-7, is ETGVTQSPTHLIKTRGQQVTLRCSSQSGHNTVSWYQQALGQGPQFIFQYYREEENGRGNFPPRFSGLQFPNYSSELNVNALELDDSALYLCASSGAGTEFSEQYFGPGTRLTVT.

This rearrangement joins TRBV30 to TRBJ1-2; 11 positions match TRBD1. With 0 bases clipped from V and 8 bases from J, the junction kept 2 bases outside the gene matches. Germline V gene lookup returns CDR1 GTSNPN and CDR2 SVGIG (reference sequence). The CDR3 is 13 residues long. In DNA form, the CDR3 reads TGTGCCTGGAGTGTAGGGACAGGGGGAGGCTACACCTTC. It specifies CAWSVGTGGGYTF.

This sequence joins TRBV12-2 and TRBJ1-4; the table's D call TRBD1 went unverified against the DNA. TRBV12-2 is listed as a pseudogene. The CDR3 length is 14 residues. The CDR3 DNA reads TGTGCAAGTCGCCAACAGGGTATCCGTGAAAAACTGTTTTTT. Protein sequence: CASRQQGIREKLFF.

The chain uses TRBV6-5 and TRBJ1-2; D possibly corresponds to TRBD1 (5 bases). The germline CDR1 and CDR2 sequences are MNHEY and SVGAGI. The CDR3 has 14 residues. V was pared by 5 bases and J by 3 bases, with 13 bases between. Here the CDR3 reads CASSPDTAYYGYTF. The CDR3 bases are TGTGCCAGCAGTCCGGACACCGCTTACTATGGCTACACCTTC.

The CDR3 region has the DNA TGTGCCAGTAGCCAATTTGACAGAGCCGAGCAGTACTTC. This encodes CASSQFDRAEQYF. The chain uses TRBV19 and TRBJ2-7, with D possibly being TRBD1 (5 bases). CDR1 is LNHDA and CDR2 is SQIVND in the germline V gene (reference sequence). The CDR3 is 13 amino acids. V lost 6 bases, J lost 6 bases, and 15 bases lay in between. Based on the CDR3 plus reference TRBV19 and TRBJ2-7, the full variable domain is DGGITQSPKYLFRKEGQNVTLSCEQNLNHDAMYWYRQDPGQGLRLIYYSQIVNDFQKGDIAEGYSVSREKKESFPLTVTSAQKNPTAFYLCASSQFDRAEQYFGPGTRLTVT.

The genes are TRBV3-1 (or the pseudogene TRBV3-2) and TRBJ1-6, with 10 bases matching TRBD1. Unmatched junction bases numbered 1, after V lost 3 bases and J lost 14 bases. Per germline, CDR1 LGHDT and CDR2 YNNKEL (reference sequence). The CDR3 extends over 12 amino acids. The CDR3: CASSHGQGALHF. The DNA for the CDR3 is TGTGCCAGCAGCCACGGACAGGGGGCCCTCCACTTT.

Only one count was recorded for this clone. The chain carries TRBV11-2 and TRBJ1-2; TRBD1 matches 12 bases. CDR1 SGHAT and CDR2 FQNNGV come from the germline V gene. The V gene end was trimmed by 5 bases and the J gene end by 8 bases; junction bases not matched to a gene: 9. The CDR3 loop spans 15 amino acids. The CDR3 nucleotides read TGTGCCAGCAGCATGGGGACAGGGGGCCTCTGGGGCTACACCTTC. Amino acid sequence: CASSMGTGGLWGYTF. Filled out from reference TRBV11-2 and TRBJ1-2, the complete variable domain reads EAGVAQSPRYKIIEKRQSVAFWCNPISGHATLYWYQQILGQGPKLLIQFQNNGVVDDSQLPKDRFSAERLKGVDSTLKIQPAKLEDSAVYLCASSMGTGGLWGYTFGSGTRLTVV.

V gene TRBV5-1 combines with J gene TRBJ1-1; D perhaps matches TRBD1 (5 bases). There are 13 residues in the CDR3. With 4 bases removed from V and 3 bases from J, the gap between germline ends came to 10 bases. Germline V gene sequence: CDR1 SGHRS, CDR2 YFSETQ. Here the CDR3 DNA reads TGCGCCAGCAGCCAGGGTGTGGACACTGAAGCTTTCTTT. Protein: CASSQGVDTEAFF.